The 23 T cell receptor beta chains below come from one sample, sequenced in a study of control samples from healthy donors and cancer patients. Using immunoSEQ multiplex PCR, the repertoire was profiled, and TCRdb retains in-frame clones only, with some absent. The table has about 150,000 clones, approximately 93% seen once. Sequencing used blood. These receptor sequences come from a man aged 45-65 years in good health.

The rearrangement joins TRBV20-1 to TRBJ2-5; D not certain. The CDR3 has 11 residues. V lost 3 bases, J lost 5 bases, and 7 bases lay in between. Germline V gene data show CDR1 as DFQATT and CDR2 as SNEGSKA (reference sequence). Written as DNA, the CDR3 is TGCAGTGCTAGTGGACGCGAGACCCAGTACTTC. Protein sequence: CSASGRETQYF.

The chain uses TRBV3-1 (or the pseudogene TRBV3-2) and TRBJ2-1; 9 bases are a match to TRBD2. Trimming at V came to 4 bases and at J to 2 bases, leaving 6 bases not matched to a gene. The CDR3 sequence is 16 residues long. Germline V gene sequence: CDR1 LGHDT, CDR2 YNNKEL (reference sequence). DNA of the CDR3: TGTGCCAGCAGCCTCAGACTAGCGGCCGCCTACAATGAGCAGTTCTTC. Residues: CASSLRLAAAYNEQFF.

The genes are TRBV18 and TRBJ2-7, with 10 bases that match TRBD1. CDR1 and CDR2 (germline): KGHSH, LQKENI. The CDR3 extends over 15 amino acids. Trimming at V came to 4 bases and at J to 2 bases, leaving 5 bases not matched to a gene. The CDR3 sequence: CASSQGQGRPYEQYF. Here the CDR3 DNA reads TGTGCCAGCTCACAGGGACAGGGGAGACCCTACGAGCAGTACTTC.

The chain carries TRBV7-2 and TRBJ2-7; D unclear. The CDR3 runs 14 residues. V was clipped by 5 bases and J by 4 bases, with 15 bases between them. The germline gives CDR1 SGHTA, CDR2 FQGNSA. The CDR3 region has the DNA TGTGCCAGCAGCGCCCCCGGGCTATCTTACGAGCAGTACTTC. Translated: CASSAPGLSYEQYF.

V is TRBV6-4 and J is TRBJ1-2; D gene ambiguous. V was pared by 6 bases and J by 4 bases, with 12 bases between. This CDR3 contains 13 residues. Germline CDR1 MRHNA, CDR2 SNTAGT. Here the CDR3 DNA reads TGTGCCAGCAGACCGGGCCCCAGCTATGGCTACACCTTC. This encodes CASRPGPSYGYTF.

This clone is a singleton in its sample. The chain employs TRBV11-3 and TRBJ2-1; 8 bases line up with TRBD1. The CDR3 is 13 amino acids. V lost 3 bases and J lost 10; bases outside the gene matches: 5. Per the germline V gene, CDR1 is SGHNT and CDR2 is YENEEA. The CDR3 spells CASSFDRGWEQFF. In DNA form, the CDR3 reads TGTGCCAGCAGCTTCGACAGGGGCTGGGAGCAGTTCTTC.

The chain employs TRBV3-1 (or the pseudogene TRBV3-2) and TRBJ2-7; D remains ambiguous. CDR1 and CDR2 from the germline V gene are LGHDT and YNNKEL (reference sequence). The ends were cut back, 3 bases at V and 7 bases at J, with 16 bases in the middle. The CDR3 is 14 amino acids. CDR3 sequence reads: CASSQGLGLGEQYF. The CDR3 region has the DNA TGTGCCAGCAGCCAGGGGTTAGGGTTAGGTGAGCAGTACTTC.

The chain carries TRBV28 and TRBJ2-3, with a weak D call TRBD2 (6 bases). Trimming took 6 bases from V and 2 from J, leaving 15 bases between them. This CDR3 is 15 amino acids long. Germline lookup yields CDR1 MDHEN and CDR2 SYDVKM. The CDR3 coding sequence is TGTGCCAGCAGCTTCCGACTAGGCCACACAGATACGCAGTATTTT. Protein: CASSFRLGHTDTQYF. Filled out from reference TRBV28 and TRBJ2-3, the complete variable domain reads DVKVTQSSRYLVKRTGEKVFLECVQDMDHENMFWYRQDPGLGLRLIYFSYDVKMKEKGDIPEGYSVSREKKERFSLILESASTNQTSMYLCASSFRLGHTDTQYFGPGTRLTVL.

The J gene is TRBJ2-2, the V gene TRBV5-6, with D unclear. With 4 bases removed from V and 4 bases from J, the gap between germline ends came to 8 bases. CDR3 length: 13 amino acids. From germline, CDR1 is SGHDT and CDR2 YYEEEE. CDR3 in amino acids: CASSHAGTGELFF. CDR3 DNA sequence: TGTGCCAGCAGCCATGCTGGCACCGGGGAGCTGTTTTTT.

The chain has TRBV10-3 and TRBJ2-3, with D unresolved. The germline V gene encodes CDR1 ENHRY and CDR2 SYGVKD. Trimming removed 6 bases at V and 0 bases at J, with 4 bases between. This CDR3 has 12 amino acids. The CDR3 DNA reads as TGTGCCATCAGGGACAGCACAGATACGCAGTATTTT. Translation gives CAIRDSTDTQYF.

The chain couples TRBV5-1 to TRBJ2-2; TRBD2 aligns across 7 bases. There are 17 residues in the CDR3. Losses at the gene ends were 0 bases for V and 1 base for J; bases not matched to a gene: 6. CDR1 is SGHRS and CDR2 is YFSETQ in the germline V gene. Written as DNA, the CDR3 is TGCGCCAGCAGCTTGGGACTCTCTAGCGGGAACACCGGGGAGCTGTTTTTT. Its protein is CASSLGLSSGNTGELFF. Filled out from reference TRBV5-1 and TRBJ2-2, the complete variable domain reads KAGVTQTPRYLIKTRGQQVTLSCSPISGHRSVSWYQQTPGQGLQFLFEYFSETQRNKGNFPGRFSGRQFSNSRSEMNVSTLELGDSALYLCASSLGLSSGNTGELFFGEGSRLTVL.

This clone was recorded once. V is TRBV29-1 and J is TRBJ2-2; 7 nucleotides line up with TRBD1. This CDR3 comprises 14 residues. Germline CDR1 is SQVTM and CDR2 is ANQGSEA. The junction had 6 bases not matched to a gene; V was cut back by 6 bases and J by 2 bases. The chain's CDR3 is CSVRTGANTGELFF. The CDR3 DNA is TGCAGCGTCCGGACAGGAGCTAACACCGGGGAGCTGTTTTTT.

About this clone itself: Other DNA sequences in the same sample also yield this CDR3. This chain joins TRBV18 and TRBJ1-4; D is unclear. Looked up from germline, CDR1 is KGHSH and CDR2 is LQKENI. V dropped 3 bases and J dropped 3 bases, with 5 bases sitting between them. This CDR3 spans 13 amino acids. CDR3 protein: CASSPGPNEKLFF. Written as DNA, the CDR3 is TGTGCCAGCTCACCGGGTCCTAATGAAAAACTGTTTTTT.

The chain recombines TRBV5-1 with TRBJ2-7; TRBD2 matches at 8 bases. V dropped 7 bases and J dropped 7; count of bases not matched to a gene: 13. The V gene's germline CDR1 is SGHRS and CDR2 YFSETQ. This CDR3 spans 14 amino acids. Written as DNA, the CDR3 is TGCGCCAGCTCTTTCTCGGGAGGGCCGGCTGAGCAGTACTTC. Encoded protein: CASSFSGGPAEQYF.

The V call is TRBV3-1 (or the pseudogene TRBV3-2), the J call TRBJ2-5; TRBD2 is a possible D gene (6 bases). From germline, CDR1 is LGHDT and CDR2 YNNKEL (reference sequence). There are 16 residues in the CDR3. V was pared by 0 bases and J by 4 bases, with 15 bases between. DNA of the CDR3: TGTGCCAGCAGCCAAGAGGTTGGGGGGAGAGGAGAGACCCAGTACTTC. Its translation: CASSQEVGGRGETQYF.

This clone appeared a single time. The DNA of the CDR3 is TGTGCCAGCAGCCAATTGACGTCTGGAAACACCATATATTTT. Its translation: CASSQLTSGNTIYF. The genes are TRBV14 and TRBJ1-3, with D uncertain. The V end was cut by 2 bases, the J end by 1 base, with 6 bases between. Germline V gives CDR1 SGHDN, CDR2 FVKESK. CDR3 length: 14 residues.

The chain combines TRBV6-5 with TRBJ1-5; D gene uncertain. The V and J ends lost 0 bases and 10 bases respectively, with 10 bases between them. The CDR3 covers 13 residues. Germline assignment: CDR1 MNHEY and CDR2 SVGAGI. CDR3 bases: TGTGCCAGCAGTTACTCGGAGGCCAGCCCCCAGCATTTT. Its protein is CASSYSEASPQHF.

The genes are TRBV28 and TRBJ1-5, with TRBD1 as a possible D gene (5 bases). Germline CDR1 and CDR2: MDHEN and SYDVKM. V shed 3 bases and J shed 5 bases, with 5 bases lying between them. The CDR3 has 12 amino acids. CDR3 in DNA: TGTGCCAGCAGTTTGGGGCATCAGCCCCAGCATTTT. Its protein product is CASSLGHQPQHF.

This rearrangement joins TRBV7-9 to TRBJ1-3, with D unresolved. Germline V gene data show CDR1 as SEHNR and CDR2 as FQNEAQ (reference sequence). This CDR3 region has 16 residues. V was shortened by 1 base and J by 2 bases, with 12 bases between the two germline ends. This chain's CDR3 is CASSLVVRLTGNTIYF. CDR3 bases: TGTGCCAGCAGCTTAGTGGTCCGACTGACTGGAAACACCATATATTTT.

The J gene is TRBJ2-2, the V gene TRBV5-1; weak D call: TRBD1 (5 bases). The CDR3 is 15 residues long. The V gene's germline CDR1 is SGHRS and CDR2 YFSETQ. Trimming stripped 4 bases from V and 1 base from J, with 11 bases between. The CDR3 reads CASSQDNLNTGELFF. CDR3 DNA sequence: TGCGCCAGCAGCCAGGACAATCTGAACACCGGGGAGCTGTTTTTT. Variable domain in full (rest from reference TRBV5-1 and TRBJ2-2): KAGVTQTPRYLIKTRGQQVTLSCSPISGHRSVSWYQQTPGQGLQFLFEYFSETQRNKGNFPGRFSGRQFSNSRSEMNVSTLELGDSALYLCASSQDNLNTGELFFGEGSRLTVL.

The chain recombines TRBV6-6 with TRBJ1-2, with TRBD1 matching 9 bases. Losses at the gene ends were 5 bases for V and 7 bases for J; bases not matched to a gene: 8. The CDR3 runs to 14 residues. CDR1 is MNHNY and CDR2 is SVGAGI in the germline V gene (reference sequence). The CDR3, as DNA: TGTGCCAGCAGTGCGGGACAGGGTGTTTTTGGCTACACCTTC. As protein: CASSAGQGVFGYTF.

Notes on this clone: An end of the junction does not agree with germline; a read error may underlie this. The chain links TRBV7-3 to TRBJ2-7, with D tentatively TRBD2 (6 bases). The CDR3 runs to 12 residues. Germline loops: CDR1 SGHTA, CDR2 FQGTGA. The CDR3 nucleotides read TGTGCCAGCAGCTTTACGGGGCGGGGCCAAGTCTTC. Translation gives CASSFTGRGQVF. Filled out from reference TRBV7-3 and TRBJ2-7, the complete variable domain reads GAGVSQTPSNKVTEKGKYVELRCDPISGHTALYWYRQSLGQGPEFLIYFQGTGAADDSGLPNDRFFAVRPEGSVSTLKIQRTERGDSAVYLCASSFTGRGQVFGPGTRLTVT.

The chain couples TRBV18 to TRBJ2-2; D is ambiguous. Germline V gene sequence: CDR1 KGHSH, CDR2 LQKENI. Between the trimmed V and J ends, which lost 2 bases and 1 base, there was a span of 8 bases. CDR3 size: 15 residues. CDR3 nucleotide sequence: TGTGCCAGCTCACCAAACGGCGTGAACACCGGGGAGCTGTTTTTT. Translating gives CASSPNGVNTGELFF.